A selection of T cell receptor beta chains follows, all from one sample in a study of T cell changes during pregnancy in multiple sclerosis. Profiling relied on immunoSEQ multiplex PCR, and the TCRdb table lists in-frame clones only, not all of them. The sample contains 60,000 or so clones, around 89% of which appear only once. Sequencing was performed on peripheral blood, taken in the first trimester of pregnancy. Receptors were obtained from a female donor with multiple sclerosis, enrolled in a pregnancy study. Both conserved end residues are part of each CDR3. A D gene is named only where the DNA matches it firmly. A clone size is listed for some rows: how often the clone was seen (once, few, many), or a class if it is expanded.

v_call,clone_size,cdr3_length,d_call,j_call,cdr3_nt,cdr3_aa
TRBV19,-,14,-,TRBJ1-4,TGTGCCAGTAGTGTACAGGGAGCGAATGAAAAACTGTTTTTT,CASSVQGANEKLFF
TRBV18,-,15,-,TRBJ2-5,TGTGCCAGCTCCGGACAGCAAAGGTACCAAGAGACCCAGTACTTC,CASSGQQRYQETQYF
TRBV6-1,once,14,TRBD1,TRBJ2-7,TGTGCCAGCAGTGAGGGGACAGGGGCATACGAGCAGTACTTC,CASSEGTGAYEQYF
TRBV15,-,12,-,TRBJ2-3,TGTGCCACCAGCGTCACAGGGGATACGCAGTATTTT,CATSVTGDTQYF
TRBV6-5,-,14,-,TRBJ1-6,TGTGCCAGCAGTTACAAGGGGTATAATTCACCCCTCCACTTT,CASSYKGYNSPLHF
TRBV5-1,-,13,-,TRBJ1-2,TGCGCCAGCAGCTTGGACAGCGGCTATGGCTACACCTTC,CASSLDSGYGYTF
TRBV2,-,14,TRBD2,TRBJ2-3,TGTGCCAGCAGTGAAGTCGGGAGCGGGGTTACGCAGTATTTT,CASSEVGSGVTQYF
TRBV15,once,15,-,TRBJ1-2,TGTGCCACCAGCAGAGATTACTCTGCTTGGTATGGCTACACCTTC,CATSRDYSAWYGYTF
TRBV5-6,-,13,TRBD2,TRBJ2-5,TGTGCCAGCAGCCGAGCGGGGGTAGAGACCCAGTACTTC,CASSRAGVETQYF
TRBV10-3,once,17,TRBD1,TRBJ1-6,TGTGCCATCAGGGCTTCACAGGGGGGGTATAGTGATTCACCCCTCCACTTT,CAIRASQGGYSDSPLHF
TRBV11-2,-,15,-,TRBJ2-6,TGTGCCAGCAGCTTAGCGGGAACTGGGGCCAACGTCCTGACTTTC,CASSLAGTGANVLTF
TRBV27,-,14,TRBD1,TRBJ1-5,TGTGCCAGCAGTCACGGGACAGGGTTTCAGCCCCAGCATTTT,CASSHGTGFQPQHF
TRBV30,-,13,-,TRBJ1-2,TGTGCCTGGAGCGGTGACAGACGCTATGGCTACACCTTC,CAWSGDRRYGYTF
TRBV30,-,16,TRBD1,TRBJ2-3,TGTGCCTGGAGGAACCCAGGGGGACCTACCACAGATACGCAGTATTTT,CAWRNPGGPTTDTQYF
TRBV5-1,-,13,TRBD2,TRBJ2-5,TGCGCCAGCGGACTAGCGGGAGGGGAGACCCAGTACTTC,CASGLAGGETQYF
TRBV5-5,-,18,-,TRBJ1-5,TGTGCCAGCAGCTTGGCTCCCCACACACAGGGCTTCAATCAGCCCCAGCATTTT,CASSLAPHTQGFNQPQHF
TRBV15,-,15,TRBD1,TRBJ1-4,TGTGCCACCAGCAGGAGCCGGACAGGGGCTGAAAAACTGTTTTTT,CATSRSRTGAEKLFF
TRBV5-1,-,13,-,TRBJ1-1,TGCGCCAGCAGCTTGTACAGGCACACTGAAGCTTTCTTT,CASSLYRHTEAFF
TRBV9,-,15,TRBD1,TRBJ2-7,TGTGCCAGCAGCGTAGAACCGGGACAGGGCTACGAGCAGTACTTC,CASSVEPGQGYEQYF
TRBV18,once,15,-,TRBJ2-7,TGTGCCAGCTCACCACCCCTCGGGAGCTCCTACGAGCAGTACTTC,CASSPPLGSSYEQYF
TRBV7-3,once,16,TRBD2,TRBJ2-3,TGTGCCAGCAGCCCCGGGGTGCGGGGGTCGAGGGATACGCAGTATTTT,CASSPGVRGSRDTQYF
TRBV7-6,-,16,TRBD2,TRBJ2-7,TGTGCCAGCAGCTTAGGACTAGCGGGGGACAACTACGAGCAGTACTTC,CASSLGLAGDNYEQYF
TRBV10-3,-,16,TRBD2,TRBJ2-1,TGTGCCATCAGCGACGGCGGTAGCGGGAGAACAGATGAGCAGTTCTTC,CAISDGGSGRTDEQFF
TRBV2,-,17,TRBD2,TRBJ2-2,TGTGCCAGCAGTGATACTAGCGGGGGGGTTTGGACCGGGGAGCTGTTTTTT,CASSDTSGGVWTGELFF
TRBV30,-,13,TRBD1,TRBJ1-2,TGTGCCTGGAGTGCCCGGGACAGTCAAGGCTACACCTTC,CAWSARDSQGYTF
TRBV6-5,-,13,-,TRBJ1-4,TGTGCCAGCAGGAGCGGGTTGAATGAAAAACTGTTTTTT,CASRSGLNEKLFF
TRBV27,-,13,-,TRBJ1-2,TGTGCCAGCAGTTCATCAGACAGGTTGGGCTACACCTTC,CASSSSDRLGYTF
TRBV19,-,14,-,TRBJ2-3,TGTGCCAGTAGTATCGTCAGAAGCACAGATACGCAGTATTTT,CASSIVRSTDTQYF
TRBV5-6,-,14,TRBD1,TRBJ2-7,TGTGCCAGCAGCTGGACAGGGGTGGACTACGAGCAGTACTTC,CASSWTGVDYEQYF
TRBV27,-,16,-,TRBJ2-2,TGTGCCAGCAGCCCAACCGGGACACGAGTCGCCGGGGAGCTGTTTTTT,CASSPTGTRVAGELFF
TRBV30,-,13,TRBD1,TRBJ1-1,TGTGCCTCCACCGGGACAGCGAACACTGAAGCTTTCTTT,CASTGTANTEAFF
TRBV7-9,-,15,TRBD1,TRBJ2-2,TGTGCCAGCATGGCCGGGACAGGGGGGAACGGGGAGCTGTTTTTT,CASMAGTGGNGELFF
TRBV11-3,-,12,-,TRBJ2-1,TGTGCCAGCAGCTTAGGCAGGTATGAGCAGTTCTTC,CASSLGRYEQFF
TRBV2,-,14,-,TRBJ1-1,TGTGCCAGCAGTGAAACAGGGATGAACACTGAAGCTTTCTTT,CASSETGMNTEAFF
TRBV9,-,14,-,TRBJ2-5,TGTGCCAGCAGCTATGGACACTTTGGAGAGACCCAGTACTTC,CASSYGHFGETQYF
TRBV7-2,-,17,-,TRBJ2-5,TGTGCCAGCAGCTTAATAGGAGTGGGGCCAATCGGGGAGACCCAGTACTTC,CASSLIGVGPIGETQYF
TRBV29-1,-,12,-,TRBJ1-5,TGCAGCGTTGGGCAGATCAATCAGCCCCAGCATTTT,CSVGQINQPQHF
TRBV2,-,14,-,TRBJ1-2,TGTGCCAGCAGTAGGGGAGGAGTCCGCTATGGCTACACCTTC,CASSRGGVRYGYTF
TRBV12-5,-,19,-,TRBJ1-5,TGTGCTAGTGGTTTGGTACTGGGTACAGGCCGCTTCGGCAATCAGCCCCAGCATTTT,CASGLVLGTGRFGNQPQHF
TRBV19,-,17,TRBD1,TRBJ1-1,TGTGCCAGTTCTGTCTCCATGACAGGGGGTGATAGCACTGAAGCTTTCTTT,CASSVSMTGGDSTEAFF
TRBV6-6,-,15,-,TRBJ1-5,TGTGCCAGCAGTACACAGCCGTATAGCAATCAGCCCCAGCATTTT,CASSTQPYSNQPQHF
TRBV5-1,-,14,TRBD1,TRBJ2-7,TGCGCCAGCAGCGCCGGGACAGGTGGATACGAGCAGTACTTC,CASSAGTGGYEQYF
TRBV5-5,once,14,TRBD2,TRBJ2-7,TGTGCCAGCAGCCCCGGACCCGGGACTAACGAGCAGTACTTC,CASSPGPGTNEQYF
TRBV6-5,-,14,TRBD2,TRBJ2-7,TGTGCCAGCAGTCCTCCGGGGGGGAACTACGAGCAGTACTTC,CASSPPGGNYEQYF
TRBV28,-,14,-,TRBJ2-5,TGTGCCAGCAGTACTCCCGGGGGAGACGAGACCCAGTACTTC,CASSTPGGDETQYF
TRBV2,-,17,TRBD1,TRBJ2-1,TGTGCCAGCAGATACCAGACAGGGCCCCTCTCCTACAATGAGCAGTTCTTC,CASRYQTGPLSYNEQFF
TRBV6-5,-,15,-,TRBJ1-5,TGTGCCAGCAGGAGAGGTATAGGAGACAATCAGCCCCAGCATTTT,CASRRGIGDNQPQHF
TRBV5-6,-,16,-,TRBJ2-5,TGTGCCAGCAGCTGGGGGGACAGTCCCCGCCAAGAGACCCAGTACTTC,CASSWGDSPRQETQYF
TRBV5-1,-,13,-,TRBJ2-1,TGCGCCAGCAGCCCCCAGGGTAACAATGAGCAGTTCTTC,CASSPQGNNEQFF
TRBV18,-,12,-,TRBJ1-2,TGTGCCAGCTCACCCGAGGTAGGCGGCTACACCTTC,CASSPEVGGYTF
TRBV10-3,-,15,-,TRBJ2-7,TGTGCCATCAGTGACTTTCTAGCCGGGACCTACGAGCAGTACTTC,CAISDFLAGTYEQYF
TRBV15,-,15,TRBD2,TRBJ2-4,TGTGCCACCAGCATTCCAGCGGGAAACAAAAACATTCAGTACTTC,CATSIPAGNKNIQYF
TRBV7-2,-,18,-,TRBJ1-6,TGTGCCAGCAGCCCGCGCCTGGGGGGTTGGGGGGATAATTCACCCCTCCACTTT,CASSPRLGGWGDNSPLHF
TRBV7-8,-,16,-,TRBJ2-7,TGTGCCAGCAGCCCCCGCCGGGACGGGAGCTCCTACGAGCAGTACTTC,CASSPRRDGSSYEQYF